The next 3 T cell receptor beta chains were all read from a single sample in a study of shared clonotypes between healthy human individuals. Only in-frame clones appear in the TCRdb table, and some are missing; sequencing was by immunoSEQ multiplex PCR. The sample yields over a million clones, over 95% seen once. Material for sequencing was naive CD4+ T cells sorted from blood. Indicated subset: CD45RA+ positively selected. The receptors were sampled from a man aged 30-40 years in good health.

Only one count was recorded for this clone. The rearrangement uses TRBV5-1 and TRBJ1-2; 8 positions match TRBD1. V gave up 2 bases and J gave up 9 bases; unmatched junction bases: 6. This CDR3 spans 13 amino acids. Germline V gene lookup returns CDR1 SGHRS and CDR2 YFSETQ. This CDR3 is CASSLGTGMSYTF. In DNA form, the CDR3 reads TGCGCCAGCAGCTTAGGGACAGGAATGAGCTACACCTTC.

This chain uses TRBV5-6 with TRBJ1-1; 8 bases agree with TRBD1. Germline-derived CDR1 and CDR2 are SGHDT and YYEEEE. This CDR3 spans 16 amino acids. V shed 6 bases, J shed 1 base, and the junction held 11 bases outside the gene matches. The CDR3 sequence is CASTLAGGRKNTEAFF. The CDR3 coding sequence is TGTGCCAGCACCCTTGCAGGGGGCCGGAAGAACACTGAAGCTTTCTTT.

The chain employs TRBV25-1 and TRBJ1-1, with D unclear. This CDR3 has 14 residues. Deletions cut 4 bases from V and 1 base from J, with 10 bases between. Germline loops: CDR1 MGHDK, CDR2 SYGVNS. DNA for the CDR3: TGTGCCAGCAGTGGCAGATCGTCGAACACTGAAGCTTTCTTT. This gives the protein CASSGRSSNTEAFF.